The entry that follows covers one T cell receptor (beta chain) sequence. This record comes from a study of blood T cells in healthy people across ages. The use of a sample-barcoded 5' primer and a J-beta primer mix characterized a second PCR of roughly 7 to 12 cycles. A template-switch adaptor with 12 random nucleotides tagged each cDNA molecule. TCRdb ran MiXCR on the 5' RACE reads and lists one entry per CDR3 protein. Of under 850,000 distinct CDR3 sequences in the sample, around 36% were seen once. V lost 6 bases to trimming and J lost 7 bases; unmatched junction nucleotides: 11. The CDR3 has 14 amino acids. Germline CDR1 MGHDK, CDR2 SYGVNS.

This receptor was identified in a man aged 18 to 35 in good health. The chain joins TRBV25-1 to TRBJ2-5; 7 nucleotides line up with TRBD1. Source material: blood. CDR3 coding DNA: TGTGCCAGCAGAAGTCAGGGGGAAATTGGGACCCAGTACTTC. Translating gives CASRSQGEIGTQYF.